This record concerns one T cell receptor (beta chain) sequence. Its antigen remains unidentified. Qualities for individual bases were not recorded, and no much larger clone is one base off. After more than nine days of culture, CD4+ T cells were isolated with the EasySep CD4+ T cell isolation kit. Healthy vaccine recipients had no prior SARS-CoV-2 infection, confirmed by negative nucleocapsid antibodies before and after vaccination. Half of the culture medium was replaced with fresh IL-2-containing medium on days 3 and 7. Unless noted otherwise, every peptide stimulation condition was grown in triplicate wells. Using Ficoll-Paque Plus gradient centrifugation, PBMC were separated from whole blood and then either used fresh or cryopreserved at -140C. The QIAamp micro DNA kit was used to extract genomic DNA from the cultured CD4+ T cells. This sample was taken from a study of vaccination effects on CD4 cells after COVID-19 (dated by TCRdb to 2021 to 2024). Notes on the research overall: The ViraFEST assay stimulated PBMC with viral peptide pools and then used TCR sequencing to identify antigen-specific CD4+ T cell clonotypes by expansion. SARS-CoV-2 spike-specific CD4+ TCR repertoires were compared before and after mRNA vaccination in COVID-19 convalescent patients and in infection-naive vaccine recipients. The full study included 10 to 11 COVID-19 convalescent patients and several SARS-CoV-2-naive healthy vaccine recipients. In the study, cultures from other donors were sequenced using the Oncomine TCR Beta short-read assay on an Illumina iSeq 100. A few million PBMC per well were cultured with around 9.8 ug/ml peptides in IMDM containing about 5% human AB serum, approximately 9.1 IU/ml IL-2 and gentamicin. Each participant received two doses of an mRNA SARS-CoV-2 vaccine, either BNT162b2 or mRNA-1273. General conclusions and limits of the study: The study was limited by a small number of convalescent patients, and early post-infection timepoints were lacking. Clones induced by infection and clones induced by vaccination both contracted markedly at late timepoints after vaccination, which fits with T cell responses waning over time. In healthy vaccine recipients, vaccine-induced clones were almost all SARS-CoV-2 mono-reactive, with only 1 of 255 being cross-reactive with common cold coronaviruses.

CDR1 and CDR2, looked up from the germline V gene, are SGHRS and YFSETQ. The CDR3 measures 15 amino acids from cysteine to phenylalanine. The DNA shown is the 45-base CDR3, in frame from base 1. V drops 0 bases and J drops 0 bases, leaving 7 bases in between. Libraries came from the immunoSEQ multiplex PCR assay. DNA from the cultured and isolated CD4+ T cells underwent TCR beta CDR3 sequencing. Concerning the study's data processing: The analysis removed non-productive TCR sequences, trimmed reads to the CDR3 region, and retained only CDR3s that were 7 or more amino acids long. Antigen-specific clonotypes were identified using the MANAFEST web app by comparison of expansion in peptide wells against reference cultures. For clones to be considered positive, expansion at FDR<0.05 versus reference and all other wells, an odds ratio above 5, and a frequency above 0.1% in two replicate wells were required. Clonotypes significantly expanded in SARS-CoV-2 spike wells and in at least one common cold coronavirus spike condition were defined as cross-reactive. Levenshtein distance calculated with the stringdist R package was used to assess CDR3 similarity, and unrooted trees were constructed with ape in R 3.6.1. TCRdb retrieved this table from immuneACCESS and kept in-frame rearrangements only. Not all clones are present; in checked studies, unresolved V genes account for under half, and no reason is known for the remainder. D and trimming were read from the DNA, whereas the V and J calls and clone size are those reported in that table. The sample table records tens of thousands of clones; 65% to 80% of these occur just once. The top ten clones comprise about 10% of the sample.

The chain couples TRBV5-1 to TRBJ1-3, with no confidently assigned D gene. The sequence came from a human donor who received a COVID-19 vaccine. The material was CD4+ T cells from PBMCs cultured without peptide, obtained before COVID-19 vaccination. The sequence in DNA is TGCGCCAGCAGCTTGGCGCCAGCCTCTGGAAACACCATATATTTT. Translated, this gives CASSLAPASGNTIYF. The CDR3, completed at both ends by the reference TRBV5-1 and TRBJ1-3 genes, gives the full variable domain KAGVTQTPRYLIKTRGQQVTLSCSPISGHRSVSWYQQTPGQGLQFLFEYFSETQRNKGNFPGRFSGRQFSNSRSEMNVSTLELGDSALYLCASSLAPASGNTIYFGEGSWLTVV.